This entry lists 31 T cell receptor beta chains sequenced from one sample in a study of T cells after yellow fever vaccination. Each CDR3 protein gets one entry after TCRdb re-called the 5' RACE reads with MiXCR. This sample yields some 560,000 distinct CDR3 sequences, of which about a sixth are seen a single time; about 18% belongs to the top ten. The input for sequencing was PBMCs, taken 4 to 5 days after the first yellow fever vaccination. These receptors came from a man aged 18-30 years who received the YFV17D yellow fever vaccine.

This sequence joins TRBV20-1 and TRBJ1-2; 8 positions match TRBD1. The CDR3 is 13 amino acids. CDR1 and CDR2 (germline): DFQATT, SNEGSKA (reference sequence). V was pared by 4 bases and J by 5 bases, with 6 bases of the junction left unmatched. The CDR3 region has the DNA TGCAGTGCTACGGACAGGGTGGGTTATGGCTACACCTTC. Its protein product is CSATDRVGYGYTF.

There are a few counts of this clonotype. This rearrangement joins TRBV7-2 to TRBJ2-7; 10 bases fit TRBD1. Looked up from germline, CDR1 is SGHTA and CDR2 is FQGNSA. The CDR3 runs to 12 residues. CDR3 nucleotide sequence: TGTCCCGGGGGGACAGGGGTCTACGAGCAGTACTTC. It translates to CPGGTGVYEQYF.

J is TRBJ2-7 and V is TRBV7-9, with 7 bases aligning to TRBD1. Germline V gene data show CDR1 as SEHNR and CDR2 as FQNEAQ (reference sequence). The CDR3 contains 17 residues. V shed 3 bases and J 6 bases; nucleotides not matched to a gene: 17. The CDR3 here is CASSFRRVGTVGIEQYF. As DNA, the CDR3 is TGTGCCAGCAGCTTCCGTAGGGTGGGGACAGTTGGCATCGAGCAGTACTTC.

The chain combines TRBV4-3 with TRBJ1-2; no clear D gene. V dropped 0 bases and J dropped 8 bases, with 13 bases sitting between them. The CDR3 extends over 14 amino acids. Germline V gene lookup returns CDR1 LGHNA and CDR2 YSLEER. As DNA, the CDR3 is TGCGCCAGCAGCCAAGACGCCGGGTCCCGCGGCTACACCTTC. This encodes CASSQDAGSRGYTF.

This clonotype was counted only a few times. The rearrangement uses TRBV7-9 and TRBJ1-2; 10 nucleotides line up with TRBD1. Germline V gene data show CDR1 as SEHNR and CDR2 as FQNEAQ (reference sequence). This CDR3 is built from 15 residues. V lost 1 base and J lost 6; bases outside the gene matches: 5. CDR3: CASSLGTGGDDGYTF. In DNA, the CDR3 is TGTGCCAGCAGCTTAGGGACAGGGGGAGATGATGGCTACACCTTC.

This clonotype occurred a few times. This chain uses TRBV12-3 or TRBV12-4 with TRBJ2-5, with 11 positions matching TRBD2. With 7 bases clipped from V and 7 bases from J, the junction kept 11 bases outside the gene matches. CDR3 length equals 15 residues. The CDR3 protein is CASTPTSGAFRTQYF. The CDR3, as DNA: TGTGCCAGCACCCCGACTAGCGGGGCATTTCGGACCCAGTACTTC.

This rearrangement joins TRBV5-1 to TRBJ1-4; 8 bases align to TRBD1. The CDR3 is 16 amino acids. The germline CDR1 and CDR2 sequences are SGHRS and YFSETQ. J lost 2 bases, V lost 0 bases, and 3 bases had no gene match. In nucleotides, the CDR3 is TGCGCCAGCAGCTTGGAGGGACAGGCGACTAATGAAAAACTGTTTTTT. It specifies CASSLEGQATNEKLFF.

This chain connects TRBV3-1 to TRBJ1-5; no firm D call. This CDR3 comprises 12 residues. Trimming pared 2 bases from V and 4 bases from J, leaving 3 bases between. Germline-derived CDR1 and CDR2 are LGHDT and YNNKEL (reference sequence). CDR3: CASSQLNQPQHF. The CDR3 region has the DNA TGTGCCAGCAGCCAACTGAATCAGCCCCAGCATTTT.

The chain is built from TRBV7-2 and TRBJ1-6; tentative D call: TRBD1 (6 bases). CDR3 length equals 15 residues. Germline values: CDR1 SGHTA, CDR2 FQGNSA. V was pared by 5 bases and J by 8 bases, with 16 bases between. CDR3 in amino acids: CASSTSDRNYSPLHF. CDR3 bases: TGTGCCAGCAGCACCTCTGACAGGAATTATTCACCCCTCCACTTT.

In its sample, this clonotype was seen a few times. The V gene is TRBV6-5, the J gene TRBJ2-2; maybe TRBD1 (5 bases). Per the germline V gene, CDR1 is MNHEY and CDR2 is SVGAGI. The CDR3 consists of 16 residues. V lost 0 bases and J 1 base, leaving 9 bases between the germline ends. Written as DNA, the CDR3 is TGTGCCAGCAGTTACTCTTACAGGTTGAACACCGGGGAGCTGTTTTTT. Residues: CASSYSYRLNTGELFF.

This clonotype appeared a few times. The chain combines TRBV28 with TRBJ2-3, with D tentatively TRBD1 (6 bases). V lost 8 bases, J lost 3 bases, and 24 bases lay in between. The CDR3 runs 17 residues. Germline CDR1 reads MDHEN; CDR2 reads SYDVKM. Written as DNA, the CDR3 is TGTGCCAGCCCCCCCTTCGGGACCAGGGGACGAACAGATACGCAGTATTTT. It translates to CASPPFGTRGRTDTQYF.

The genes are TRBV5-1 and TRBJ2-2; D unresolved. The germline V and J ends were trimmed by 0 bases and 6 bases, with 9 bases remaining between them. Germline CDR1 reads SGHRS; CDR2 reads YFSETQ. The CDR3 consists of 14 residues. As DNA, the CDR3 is TGCGCCAGCAGCTTGGTTCCGTCCTCCGGGGAGCTGTTTTTT. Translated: CASSLVPSSGELFF.

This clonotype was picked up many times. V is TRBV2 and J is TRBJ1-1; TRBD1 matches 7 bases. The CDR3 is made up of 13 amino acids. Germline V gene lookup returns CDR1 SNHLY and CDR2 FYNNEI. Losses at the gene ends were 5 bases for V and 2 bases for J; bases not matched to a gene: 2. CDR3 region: CASSWDRNTEAFF. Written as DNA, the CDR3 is TGTGCCAGCAGTTGGGACAGAAACACTGAAGCTTTCTTT. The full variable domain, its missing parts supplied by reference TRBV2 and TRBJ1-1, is EPEVTQTPSHQVTQMGQEVILRCVPISNHLYFYWYRQILGQKVEFLVSFYNNEISEKSEIFDDQFSVERPDGSNFTLKIRSTKLEDSAMYFCASSWDRNTEAFFGQGTRLTVV.

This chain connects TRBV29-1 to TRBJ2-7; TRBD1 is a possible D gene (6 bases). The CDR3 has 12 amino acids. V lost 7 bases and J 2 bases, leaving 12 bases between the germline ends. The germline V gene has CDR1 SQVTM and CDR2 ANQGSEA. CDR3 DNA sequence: TGCAGCGCCCGGGACATCACCTACGAGCAGTACTTC. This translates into CSARDITYEQYF.

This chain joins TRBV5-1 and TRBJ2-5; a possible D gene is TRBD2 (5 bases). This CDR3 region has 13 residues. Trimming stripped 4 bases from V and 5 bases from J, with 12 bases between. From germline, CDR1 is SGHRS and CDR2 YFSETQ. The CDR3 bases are TGCGCCAGCAGCGGGAGCGTAAGGGAGACCCAGTACTTC. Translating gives CASSGSVRETQYF.

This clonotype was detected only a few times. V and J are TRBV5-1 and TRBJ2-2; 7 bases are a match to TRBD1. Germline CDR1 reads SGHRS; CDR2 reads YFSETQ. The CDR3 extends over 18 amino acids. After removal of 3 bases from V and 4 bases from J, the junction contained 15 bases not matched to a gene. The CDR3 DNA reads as TGCGCCAGCAGCTCCCGACCTACAGGGGTTGTGGCCACCGGGGAGCTGTTTTTT. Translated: CASSSRPTGVVATGELFF.

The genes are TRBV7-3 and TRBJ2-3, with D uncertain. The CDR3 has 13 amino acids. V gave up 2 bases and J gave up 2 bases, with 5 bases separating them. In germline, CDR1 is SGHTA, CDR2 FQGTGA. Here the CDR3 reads CASSLADTDTQYF. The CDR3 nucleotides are TGTGCCAGCAGCTTAGCAGACACAGATACGCAGTATTTT.

The chain's CDR3 is CASSLVSPAYEQYF. The CDR3 region has the DNA TGTGCCAGCAGCTTAGTGTCCCCGGCCTACGAGCAGTACTTC. The rearrangement joins TRBV7-2 to TRBJ2-7; D call uncertain. From germline, CDR1 is SGHTA and CDR2 FQGNSA. The CDR3 sequence is 14 residues long. The V end was cut by 1 base, the J end by 2 bases, with 9 bases between.

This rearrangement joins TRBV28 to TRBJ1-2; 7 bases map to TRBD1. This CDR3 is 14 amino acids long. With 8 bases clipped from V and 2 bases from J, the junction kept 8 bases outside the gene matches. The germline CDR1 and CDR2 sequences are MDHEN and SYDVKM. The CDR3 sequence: CASREQGGNYGYTF. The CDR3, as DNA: TGTGCCAGCCGCGAGCAGGGGGGAAACTATGGCTACACCTTC.

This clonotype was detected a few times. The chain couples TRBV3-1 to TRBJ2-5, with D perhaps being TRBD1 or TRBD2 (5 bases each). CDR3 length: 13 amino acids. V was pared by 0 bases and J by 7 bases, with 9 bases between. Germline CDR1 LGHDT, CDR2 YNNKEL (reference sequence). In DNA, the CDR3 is TGTGCCAGCAGCCAAGAGGGGGTATGGACCCAGTACTTC. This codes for CASSQEGVWTQYF.

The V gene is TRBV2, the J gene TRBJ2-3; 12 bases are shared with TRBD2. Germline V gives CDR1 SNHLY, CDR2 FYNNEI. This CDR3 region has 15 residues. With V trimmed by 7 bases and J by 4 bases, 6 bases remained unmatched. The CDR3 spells CASTERLAGADTQYF. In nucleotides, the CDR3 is TGTGCCAGCACCGAAAGACTAGCGGGGGCAGATACGCAGTATTTT.

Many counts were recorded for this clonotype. In DNA, the CDR3 is TGTGCCAGCAACCAGGGCAGCTCCTACGAGCAGTACTTC. Protein sequence: CASNQGSSYEQYF. The chain combines TRBV27 with TRBJ2-7; maybe TRBD1 (5 bases). The CDR3 spans 13 residues. Trimming took off 7 bases at V and 0 bases at J, with 10 bases between the two ends. CDR1 is MNHEY, CDR2 SMNVEV, per germline (reference sequence).

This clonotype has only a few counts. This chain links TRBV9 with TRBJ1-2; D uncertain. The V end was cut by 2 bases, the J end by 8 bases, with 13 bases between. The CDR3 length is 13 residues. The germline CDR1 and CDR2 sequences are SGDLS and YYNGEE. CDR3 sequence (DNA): TGTGCCAGCAGCGTTGGGCCCCTGGGGGGCTACACCTTC. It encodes CASSVGPLGGYTF. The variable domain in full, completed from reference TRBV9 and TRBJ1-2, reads DSGVTQTPKHLITATGQRVTLRCSPRSGDLSVYWYQQSLDQGLQFLIQYYNGEERAKGNILERFSAQQFPDLHSELNLSSLELGDSALYFCASSVGPLGGYTFGSGTRLTVV.

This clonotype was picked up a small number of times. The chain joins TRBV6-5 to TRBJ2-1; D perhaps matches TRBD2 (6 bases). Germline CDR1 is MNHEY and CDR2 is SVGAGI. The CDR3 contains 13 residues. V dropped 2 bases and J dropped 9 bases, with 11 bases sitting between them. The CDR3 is CASSYQEGGEQFF. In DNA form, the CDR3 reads TGTGCCAGCAGTTACCAGGAGGGTGGTGAGCAGTTCTTC.

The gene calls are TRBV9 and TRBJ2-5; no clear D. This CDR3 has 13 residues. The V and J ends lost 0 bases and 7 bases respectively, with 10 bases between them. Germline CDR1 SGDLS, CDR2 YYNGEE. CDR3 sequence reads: CASSVDSTGTQYF. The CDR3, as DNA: TGTGCCAGCAGCGTAGACTCCACCGGGACCCAGTACTTC. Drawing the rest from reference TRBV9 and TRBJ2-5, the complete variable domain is DSGVTQTPKHLITATGQRVTLRCSPRSGDLSVYWYQQSLDQGLQFLIQYYNGEERAKGNILERFSAQQFPDLHSELNLSSLELGDSALYFCASSVDSTGTQYFGPGTRLLVL.

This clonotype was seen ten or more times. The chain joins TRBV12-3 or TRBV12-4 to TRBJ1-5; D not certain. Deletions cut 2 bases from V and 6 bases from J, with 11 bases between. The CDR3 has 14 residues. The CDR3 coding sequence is TGTGCCAGCAGTTTAAGGCAGGTGGGTCAGCCCCAGCATTTT. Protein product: CASSLRQVGQPQHF.

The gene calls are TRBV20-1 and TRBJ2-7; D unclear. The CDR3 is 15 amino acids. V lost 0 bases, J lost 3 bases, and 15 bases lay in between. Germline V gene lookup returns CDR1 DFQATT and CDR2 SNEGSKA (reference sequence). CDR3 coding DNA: TGCAGTGCTAGAGATCGCACCCTGCACGTCTACGAGCAGTACTTC. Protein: CSARDRTLHVYEQYF.

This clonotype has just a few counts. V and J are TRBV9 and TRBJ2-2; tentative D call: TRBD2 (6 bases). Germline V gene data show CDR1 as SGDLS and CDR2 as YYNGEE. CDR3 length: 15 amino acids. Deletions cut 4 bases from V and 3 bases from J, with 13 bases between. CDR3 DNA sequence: TGTGCCAGCAGCCCTGGAGGGCTCGACACCGGGGAGCTGTTTTTT. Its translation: CASSPGGLDTGELFF.

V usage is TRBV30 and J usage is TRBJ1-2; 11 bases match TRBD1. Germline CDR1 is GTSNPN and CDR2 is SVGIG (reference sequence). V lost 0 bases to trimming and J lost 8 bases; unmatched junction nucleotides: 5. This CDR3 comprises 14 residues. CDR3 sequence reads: CAWSVGTGGYGYTF. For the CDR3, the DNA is TGTGCCTGGAGTGTAGGGACAGGGGGGTACGGCTACACCTTC. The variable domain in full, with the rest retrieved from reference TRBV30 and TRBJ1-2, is SQTIHQWPATLVQPVGSPLSLECTVEGTSNPNLYWYRQAAGRGLQLLFYSVGIGQISSEVPQNLSASRPQDRQFILSSKKLLLSDSGFYLCAWSVGTGGYGYTFGSGTRLTVV.

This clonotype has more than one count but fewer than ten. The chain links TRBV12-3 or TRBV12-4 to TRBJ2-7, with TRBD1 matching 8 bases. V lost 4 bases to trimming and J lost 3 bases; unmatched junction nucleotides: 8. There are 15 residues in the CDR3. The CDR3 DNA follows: TGTGCCAGCAGTTCCGCACAGGACAGGGTCTACGAGCAGTACTTC. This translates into CASSSAQDRVYEQYF.

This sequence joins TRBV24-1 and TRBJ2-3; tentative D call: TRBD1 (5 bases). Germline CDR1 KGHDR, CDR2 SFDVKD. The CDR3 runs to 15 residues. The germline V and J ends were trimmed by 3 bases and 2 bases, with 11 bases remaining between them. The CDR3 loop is CATSDGKTVTDTQYF. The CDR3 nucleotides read TGTGCCACCAGTGATGGTAAGACAGTCACAGATACGCAGTATTTT.